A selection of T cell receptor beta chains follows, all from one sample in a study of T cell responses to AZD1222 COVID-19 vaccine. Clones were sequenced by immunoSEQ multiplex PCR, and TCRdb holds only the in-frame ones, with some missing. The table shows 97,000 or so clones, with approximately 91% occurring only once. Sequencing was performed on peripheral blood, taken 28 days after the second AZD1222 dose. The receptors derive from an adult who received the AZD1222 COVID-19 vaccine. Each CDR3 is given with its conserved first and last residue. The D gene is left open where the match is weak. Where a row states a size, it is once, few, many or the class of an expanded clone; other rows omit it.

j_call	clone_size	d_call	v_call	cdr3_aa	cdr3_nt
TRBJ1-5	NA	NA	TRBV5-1	CASSLGGGEQPQHF	TGCGCCAGCAGCTTGGGCGGGGGCGAACAGCCCCAGCATTTT
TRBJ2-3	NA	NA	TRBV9	CASSVGLITDTQYF	TGTGCCAGCAGCGTAGGTCTAATTACAGATACGCAGTATTTT
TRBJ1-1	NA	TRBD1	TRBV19	CASTDPRAGGNTEAFF	TGTGCCAGTACCGACCCTCGCGCAGGGGGGAACACTGAAGCTTTCTTT
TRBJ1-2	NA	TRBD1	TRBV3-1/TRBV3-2	CASSGQGTNYGYTF	TGTGCCAGCAGTGGACAGGGGACGAACTATGGCTACACCTTC
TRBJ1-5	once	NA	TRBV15	CATSRDPRLGQPQHF	TGTGCCACCAGCAGAGATCCGAGATTAGGTCAGCCCCAGCATTTT
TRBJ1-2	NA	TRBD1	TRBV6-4	CASSVDETGGGYTF	TGTGCCAGCAGTGTCGACGAGACAGGGGGCGGCTACACCTTC
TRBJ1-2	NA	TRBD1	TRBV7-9	CASSLGTGGGYTF	TGTGCCAGCAGCCTCGGGACAGGTGGAGGCTACACCTTC
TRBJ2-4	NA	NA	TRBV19	CASSSVVAKNIQYF	TGTGCCAGTAGCAGCGTGGTAGCCAAAAACATTCAGTACTTC
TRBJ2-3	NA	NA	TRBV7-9	CASTTRGVNTDTQYF	TGTGCCAGCACTACAAGGGGAGTTAACACAGATACGCAGTATTTT
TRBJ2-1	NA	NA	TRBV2	CASSEPGASSYNEQFF	TGTGCCAGCAGTGAACCGGGGGCAAGCTCCTACAATGAGCAGTTCTTC
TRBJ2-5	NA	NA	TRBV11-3	CASSLSNQETQYF	TGTGCCAGCAGCTTATCAAACCAAGAGACCCAGTACTTC
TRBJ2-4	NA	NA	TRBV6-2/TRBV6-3	CASSSIGPLAKNIQYF	TGTGCCAGCAGTTCCATCGGACCTCTAGCCAAAAACATTCAGTACTTC
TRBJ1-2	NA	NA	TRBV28	CASSPPEKYGYTF	TGTGCCAGCAGCCCGCCCGAAAAATATGGCTACACCTTC
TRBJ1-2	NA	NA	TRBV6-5	CASSPLGAGDYGYTF	TGTGCCAGCAGCCCCCTGGGGGCTGGGGACTATGGCTACACCTTC
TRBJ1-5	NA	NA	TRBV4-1	CASSPTGARNQPQHF	TGCGCCAGCAGCCCCACGGGGGCCCGCAATCAGCCCCAGCATTTT
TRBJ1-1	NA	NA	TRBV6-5	CASKGPSNTEAFF	TGTGCCAGCAAGGGGCCTTCTAACACTGAAGCTTTCTTT
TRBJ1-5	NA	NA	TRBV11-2	CASSLELTLIINSNQPQHF	TGTGCCAGCAGCTTAGAATTAACGTTGATAATTAATAGCAATCAGCCCCAGCATTTT
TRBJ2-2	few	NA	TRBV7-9	CASSLLGELFF	TGTGCCAGCAGCTTACTCGGGGAGCTGTTTTTT
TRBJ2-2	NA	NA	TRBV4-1	CASSQEWGLGELFF	TGCGCCAGCAGCCAAGAGTGGGGTCTGGGGGAGCTGTTTTTT
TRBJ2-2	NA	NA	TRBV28	CASSTWGGRNTGELFF	TGTGCCAGCAGTACTTGGGGGGGGCGGAACACCGGGGAGCTGTTTTTT
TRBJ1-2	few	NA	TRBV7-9	CASSLSQGGGYTF	TGTGCCAGCAGCTTATCCCAGGGTGGCGGCTACACCTTC
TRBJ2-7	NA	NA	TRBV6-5	CASERAHRGEQYF	TGTGCCAGTGAGCGGGCCCACCGGGGCGAGCAGTACTTC
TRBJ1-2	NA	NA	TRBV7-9	CASSLEENYGYTF	TGTGCCAGCAGCTTAGAAGAGAACTATGGCTACACCTTC
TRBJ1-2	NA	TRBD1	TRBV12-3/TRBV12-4	CASSFMAGGLPTF	TGTGCCAGCAGTTTCATGGCAGGGGGTCTGCCCACCTTC
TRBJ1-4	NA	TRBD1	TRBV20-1	CSPTGVEKLFF	TGCAGTCCAACAGGGGTTGAAAAACTGTTTTTT
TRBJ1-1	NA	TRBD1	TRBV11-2	CASSLGDRGKAFF	TGTGCCAGCAGCTTAGGTGACAGGGGAAAAGCTTTCTTT
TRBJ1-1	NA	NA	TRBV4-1	CASSPRIMNTEAFF	TGCGCCAGCAGCCCACGGATTATGAACACTGAAGCTTTCTTT
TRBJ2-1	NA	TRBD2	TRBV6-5	CASSLLAGAGGEQFF	TGTGCCAGCAGTTTGCTAGCGGGAGCTGGCGGGGAGCAGTTCTTC
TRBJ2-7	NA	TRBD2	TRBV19	CASTSQRGNEQYF	TGTGCCAGTACCTCCCAGCGGGGGAACGAGCAGTACTTC
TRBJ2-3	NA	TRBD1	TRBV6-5	CASSSPTGGSTDTQYF	TGTGCCAGCAGTTCCCCCACAGGGGGGAGCACAGATACGCAGTATTTT
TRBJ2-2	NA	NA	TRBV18	CASSPLTGELFF	TGTGCCAGCTCACCACTAACCGGGGAGCTGTTTTTT
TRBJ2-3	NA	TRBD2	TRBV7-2	CAWGGDTQYF	TGTGCTTGGGGGGGAGATACGCAGTATTTT
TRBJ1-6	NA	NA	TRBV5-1	CASTLRGASGNSPLHF	TGCGCCAGCACCCTAAGGGGGGCGAGCGGTAATTCACCCCTCCACTTT
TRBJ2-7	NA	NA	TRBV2	CASSSFDREGKQYF	TGTGCCAGCAGTTCTTTCGACAGGGAGGGAAAGCAGTACTTC
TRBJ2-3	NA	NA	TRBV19	CASSISQVVDTQYF	TGTGCCAGTAGTATCAGTCAGGTGGTGGATACGCAGTATTTT
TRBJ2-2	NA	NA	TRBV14	CASSQDGTGELFF	TGTGCCAGCAGCCAAGATGGCACCGGGGAGCTGTTTTTT
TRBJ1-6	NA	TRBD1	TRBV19	CASSTKTGTGDSPLHF	TGTGCCAGTAGTACCAAGACCGGGACAGGGGATTCACCCCTCCACTTT
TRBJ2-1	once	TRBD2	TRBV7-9	CASSSRLAGGDDNEQFF	TGTGCCAGCAGCTCTAGACTAGCGGGAGGGGACGACAATGAGCAGTTCTTC
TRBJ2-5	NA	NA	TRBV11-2	CASSLERQGTQYF	TGTGCCAGCAGCTTGGAACGCCAAGGGACCCAGTACTTC
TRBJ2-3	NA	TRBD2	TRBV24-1	CATRASGKDTQYF	TGTGCCACCAGGGCTAGCGGGAAAGATACGCAGTATTTT
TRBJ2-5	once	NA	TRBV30	CAWSVIGEETQYF	TGTGCCTGGAGTGTAATCGGGGAGGAGACCCAGTACTTC
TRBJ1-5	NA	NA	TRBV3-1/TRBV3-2	CASSQGMGANQPQHF	TGTGCCAGCAGCCAAGGGATGGGGGCTAATCAGCCCCAGCATTTT
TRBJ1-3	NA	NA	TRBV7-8	CASSFRGRRLSSGNTIYF	TGTGCCAGCAGCTTTCGGGGTAGGAGACTTAGCTCTGGAAACACCATATATTTT
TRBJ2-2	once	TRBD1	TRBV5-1	CASRSPGQGFTGELFF	TGCGCCAGCAGATCCCCGGGACAGGGGTTCACCGGGGAGCTGTTTTTT
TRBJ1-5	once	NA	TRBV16	CASSQRLENQPQHF	TGTGCCAGCAGCCAGAGACTCGAAAATCAGCCCCAGCATTTT
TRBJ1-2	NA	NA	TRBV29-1	CSVPGGNYGYTF	TGCAGCGTCCCGGGGGGTAACTATGGCTACACCTTC
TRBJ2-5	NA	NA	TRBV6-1	CASSESTGRPETQYF	TGTGCCAGCAGTGAAAGTACAGGGAGGCCAGAGACCCAGTACTTC
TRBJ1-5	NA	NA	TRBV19	CASSIVGSNQPQHF	TGTGCCAGTAGTATAGTCGGGAGCAATCAGCCCCAGCATTTT
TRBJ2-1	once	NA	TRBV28	CATRGQPEQFF	TGTGCCACCCGGGGCCAGCCTGAGCAGTTCTTC
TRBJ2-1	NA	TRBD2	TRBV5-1	CASSSAGGYNEQFF	TGCGCCAGCAGCTCAGCGGGAGGATACAATGAGCAGTTCTTC
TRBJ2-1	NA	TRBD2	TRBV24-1	CATSTTSGTDEQFF	TGTGCCACCAGTACAACTAGCGGCACGGATGAGCAGTTCTTC
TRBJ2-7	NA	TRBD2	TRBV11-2	CASSLEGRVDSYEQYF	TGTGCCAGCAGCTTAGAGGGGAGGGTAGACTCCTACGAGCAGTACTTC
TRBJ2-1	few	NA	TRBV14	CASSQVGVGVYNEQFF	TGTGCCAGCAGCCAAGTCGGTGTCGGCGTCTACAATGAGCAGTTCTTC
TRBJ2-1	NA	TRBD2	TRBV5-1	CASSRGREYNEQFF	TGCGCCAGCTCCCGTGGGAGGGAGTACAATGAGCAGTTCTTC
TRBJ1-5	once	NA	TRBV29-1	CSVAQGGSQPQHF	TGCAGCGTTGCCCAAGGGGGGAGTCAGCCCCAGCATTTT
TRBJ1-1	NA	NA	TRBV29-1	CSVSGTRNTEAFF	TGCAGCGTTTCCGGGACAAGGAACACTGAAGCTTTCTTT
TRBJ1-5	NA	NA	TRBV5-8	CASSGGLLHAYSNQPQHF	TGTGCCAGCAGCGGGGGACTCCTCCACGCTTATAGCAATCAGCCCCAGCATTTT
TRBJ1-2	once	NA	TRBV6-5	CATRDTVYGYTF	TGTGCCACCCGGGACACCGTCTATGGCTACACCTTC